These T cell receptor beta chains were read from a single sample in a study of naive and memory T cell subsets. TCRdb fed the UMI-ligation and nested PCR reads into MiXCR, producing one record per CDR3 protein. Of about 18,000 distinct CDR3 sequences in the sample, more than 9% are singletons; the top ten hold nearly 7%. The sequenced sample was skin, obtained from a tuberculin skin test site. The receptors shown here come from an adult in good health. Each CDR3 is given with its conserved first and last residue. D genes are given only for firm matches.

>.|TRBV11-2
CASSLAGRGHNTEAFF
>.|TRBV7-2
CASSIKVNTEAFF
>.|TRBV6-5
CASSYSIGSNTEAFF
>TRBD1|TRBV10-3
CAISESVRGQSYDYGYTF
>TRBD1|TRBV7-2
CASSPDRVGTEAFF
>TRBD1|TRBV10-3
CAISDRTGGSYEQYF
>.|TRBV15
CATSRDGRRVNEAFF
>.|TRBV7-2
CASSWRLGSYNEQFF
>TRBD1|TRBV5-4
CASSFLEGGGEQYF
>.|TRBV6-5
CAIQRWVCEQYF
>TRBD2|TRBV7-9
CASSLGGLAGEQYF
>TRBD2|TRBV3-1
CASSRGLAAGREQYF
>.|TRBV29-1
CSVGRDHWDYGYTF
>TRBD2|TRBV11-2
CASSAHAGEGTDTQYF
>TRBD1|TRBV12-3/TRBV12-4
CASSTGTNYGYTF
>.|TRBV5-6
CASRVRARSYNEQFF
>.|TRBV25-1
CASSELLVGAEQFF
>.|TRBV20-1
CSARDLAGTNTGELFF
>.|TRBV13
CASGWGISYEQYF